The 24 T cell receptor beta chains in this list originate from one sample, sequenced in a study of blood T cell repertoires in COVID-19. Assay used: immunoSEQ multiplex PCR; TCRdb lists only in-frame clones, some missing. This table has roughly 70,000 clones, 65% to 85% appearing once. Sequencing input: peripheral blood. The receptors derive from a man aged 55 to 70 with COVID-19, enrolled during active disease.

The chain combines TRBV28 with TRBJ1-1; no clear D gene. Germline loops: CDR1 MDHEN, CDR2 SYDVKM. V dropped 3 bases and J dropped 5 bases, with 4 bases sitting between them. The CDR3 extends over 11 amino acids. CDR3 sequence reads: CASSFRTEAFF. CDR3 nucleotide sequence: TGTGCCAGCAGTTTCAGAACTGAAGCTTTCTTT.

This clone appeared a few times. The chain combines TRBV2 with TRBJ1-1; D perhaps matches TRBD1 (5 bases). The CDR3 has 14 residues. Germline lookup yields CDR1 SNHLY and CDR2 FYNNEI. Trimming cost V 7 bases and J 3 bases, with 15 bases left between them. DNA of the CDR3: TGTGCCAGCACCTCCCAGGGTGCGGACACTGAAGCTTTCTTT. Encoded protein: CASTSQGADTEAFF.

J is TRBJ2-7 and V is TRBV11-2; perhaps TRBD1 as D (5 bases). Looked up from germline, CDR1 is SGHAT and CDR2 is FQNNGV. V was cut by 1 base and J by 4 bases, with 11 bases left in between. The CDR3 runs to 14 residues. The CDR3 region is CASSLGGLIYEQYF. In DNA form, the CDR3 reads TGTGCCAGCAGCTTAGGGGGCCTCATTTACGAGCAGTACTTC.

The CDR3 DNA sequence: TGTGCCAGCAGCCCAGAACTAACAGGGGTCGGCTACACCTTC. Translated: CASSPELTGVGYTF. The rearrangement joins TRBV3-1 (or the pseudogene TRBV3-2) to TRBJ1-2; 7 bases are shared with TRBD1. Germline trimming cut 4 bases from V and 8 bases from J; bases unmatched to any gene: 10. Germline V gene data show CDR1 as LGHDT and CDR2 as YNNKEL (reference sequence). The CDR3 is 14 residues long.

This chain joins TRBV12-5 and TRBJ2-2; no clear D. The CDR3 extends over 13 amino acids. Germline CDR1 and CDR2: LGHNT and FRNRAP. V lost 1 base to trimming and J lost 7 bases, with 7 bases between them. The CDR3, as DNA: TGTGCTAGTGGTTTGGAATTGAGCGGGGAGCTGTTTTTT. Translation gives CASGLELSGELFF.

The chain recombines TRBV19 with TRBJ2-6, with TRBD1 matching over 9 bases. V gave up 3 bases and J gave up 1 base; unmatched junction bases: 4. The CDR3 runs to 17 residues. Germline V lookup: CDR1 LNHDA, CDR2 SQIVND (reference sequence). The CDR3 DNA is TGTGCCAGTAGTATGGGGACAGGGTGGTCTGGGGCCAACGTCCTGACTTTC. Translation gives CASSMGTGWSGANVLTF.

This clone appeared once. The chain employs TRBV24-1 and TRBJ1-2, with TRBD1 matching over 9 bases. The CDR3 contains 14 residues. Trimming cost V 4 bases and J 4 bases; bases outside gene matches: 3. Per germline, CDR1 KGHDR and CDR2 SFDVKD. In DNA form, the CDR3 reads TGTGCCACCAGTGACGGGGACAGGGCCTATGGCTACACCTTC. It translates to CATSDGDRAYGYTF.

The chain's CDR3 is CASSPTGTTSGYTF. CDR3 DNA: TGCGCCAGCAGCCCGACCGGGACAACGAGTGGCTACACCTTC. The chain uses TRBV4-1 and TRBJ1-2; TRBD1 is a possible D gene (6 bases). Germline CDR1 is MGHRA and CDR2 is YSYEKL. V lost 4 bases and J 7 bases, leaving 16 bases between the germline ends. The CDR3 sequence is 14 residues long.

The chain recombines TRBV5-4 with TRBJ2-1; 9 bases match TRBD2. The CDR3 totals 20 residues. The germline CDR1 and CDR2 sequences are SGHNT and YYREEE (reference sequence). Unmatched junction bases numbered 17, after V lost 4 bases and J lost 0 bases. This chain's CDR3 is CASSHRRASGKDGSYNEQFF. CDR3 bases: TGTGCCAGCAGCCATAGGAGGGCTAGCGGGAAGGACGGCTCCTACAATGAGCAGTTCTTC.

This clone was recorded a few times. The genes are TRBV6-5 and TRBJ2-7; D is possibly TRBD1 (6 bases). V lost 8 bases, J lost 5 bases, and 16 bases lay in between. CDR3 length equals 13 residues. Looked up from germline, CDR1 is MNHEY and CDR2 is SVGAGI. The DNA for the CDR3 is TGTGCCAGCGTGGGGGCCGGTGTCGACGAGCAGTACTTC. Protein product: CASVGAGVDEQYF.

This clone was observed once. The chain combines TRBV10-1 with TRBJ2-1; 7 bases line up with TRBD1. The J segment lost 10 bases and the V segment lost 7 bases, leaving 13 bases of the junction unmatched. Germline V lookup: CDR1 WNHNN, CDR2 SYGVQD (reference sequence). CDR3 length: 14 amino acids. DNA for the CDR3: TGCGCCAGCACCCGCGAACTGGACAGGTCCGAGCAGTTCTTC. It specifies CASTRELDRSEQFF.

The V gene is TRBV11-3, the J gene TRBJ2-3, with D uncertain. This CDR3 has 13 amino acids. The germline gives CDR1 SGHNT, CDR2 YENEEA. V shed 5 bases and J shed 6 bases, with 12 bases lying between them. Here the CDR3 DNA reads TGTGCCAGCAGCCAGAGTTCAGGTGATACGCAGTATTTT. Encoded protein: CASSQSSGDTQYF.

This chain uses TRBV12-3 or TRBV12-4 with TRBJ2-1, with TRBD2 matching 7 bases. V lost 8 bases to trimming and J lost 11 bases; unmatched junction nucleotides: 12. The CDR3 covers 13 residues. The CDR3 DNA follows: TGTGCCAGCGAACGCAACCGGGGGGAAAAGCAGTTCTTC. Protein: CASERNRGEKQFF.

This clone was counted a few times. J is TRBJ2-5 and V is TRBV30; TRBD1 aligns across 10 bases. After removal of 5 bases from V and 5 bases from J, the junction contained 17 bases not matched to a gene. Germline V CDR1 and CDR2: GTSNPN, SVGIG (reference sequence). The CDR3 loop spans 17 amino acids. The CDR3 DNA reads as TGTGCCTGGCGGCCTCCACCGGGACAGGGGACAGGGGAGACCCAGTACTTC. Residues: CAWRPPPGQGTGETQYF.

The chain links TRBV5-4 to TRBJ2-2; 10 bases agree with TRBD2. The CDR3 spans 15 residues. Trimming cost V 2 bases and J 8 bases; bases outside gene matches: 6. Germline V gene lookup returns CDR1 SGHNT and CDR2 YYREEE (reference sequence). Here the CDR3 DNA reads TGTGCCAGCAGCTTAAGCGGGAGGGCTGGTGGGGAGCTGTTTTTT. Translated: CASSLSGRAGGELFF.

Worth noting for this clone: At one end, the junction sequence differs from germline, possibly due to a read error. The chain has TRBV6-5 and TRBJ1-5; D call uncertain. Germline V gives CDR1 MNHEY, CDR2 SVGAGI. The CDR3 is 14 amino acids. The CDR3 here is CASSDSMGDKPQHF. As DNA, the CDR3 is TGTGCCAGCAGTGACTCAATGGGTGACAAGCCCCAGCATTTT.

The chain recombines TRBV5-6 with TRBJ2-5; a weak D match, TRBD1 (6 bases). The CDR3 spans 16 residues. The V gene's germline CDR1 is SGHDT and CDR2 YYEEEE. Between the trimmed V and J ends, which lost 0 bases and 2 bases, there was a span of 14 bases. CDR3 sequence reads: CASSLGWGGQQETQYF. The CDR3 DNA follows: TGTGCCAGCAGCTTGGGTTGGGGTGGACAGCAAGAGACCCAGTACTTC.

This chain links TRBV28 with TRBJ2-1; TRBD2 might be the D (5 bases). Trimming left V 8 bases short and J 7 bases short, with 15 bases between. Per germline, CDR1 MDHEN and CDR2 SYDVKM. This CDR3 spans 13 amino acids. Here the CDR3 DNA reads TGTGCCAGCCGCCGGGGAATGGATAATGAGCAGTTCTTC. Amino acids: CASRRGMDNEQFF.

The chain couples TRBV5-1 to TRBJ2-6, with D hard to call. The CDR3 runs 13 residues. The germline V gene has CDR1 SGHRS and CDR2 YFSETQ. V lost 7 bases, J lost 0 bases, and 5 bases lay in between. The CDR3 loop reads CASSLSGANVLTF. CDR3 coding DNA: TGCGCCAGCTCCCTCTCTGGGGCCAACGTCCTGACTTTC. Full variable domain (rest looked up from reference TRBV5-1 and TRBJ2-6): KAGVTQTPRYLIKTRGQQVTLSCSPISGHRSVSWYQQTPGQGLQFLFEYFSETQRNKGNFPGRFSGRQFSNSRSEMNVSTLELGDSALYLCASSLSGANVLTFGAGSRLTVL.

The rearrangement joins TRBV28 to TRBJ2-3, with 8 bases fitting TRBD2. Per the germline V gene, CDR1 is MDHEN and CDR2 is SYDVKM. The junction had 7 bases not matched to a gene; V was cut back by 5 bases and J by 6 bases. This CDR3 is 14 amino acids long. The CDR3 here is CASSHRGGRDTQYF. The CDR3 region has the DNA TGTGCCAGCAGTCACCGCGGGGGGCGGGATACGCAGTATTTT.

The chain recombines TRBV28 with TRBJ2-3; 12 positions match TRBD2. CDR1 MDHEN and CDR2 SYDVKM come from the germline V gene. The CDR3 contains 18 residues. Losses at the gene ends were 6 bases for V and 0 bases for J; bases not matched to a gene: 10. The CDR3 region is CASSSLAGGPRSTDTQYF. DNA for the CDR3: TGTGCCAGCAGCTCCCTAGCGGGAGGGCCGAGGAGCACAGATACGCAGTATTTT.

V usage is TRBV24-1 and J usage is TRBJ1-2; D unclear. The CDR3 is 15 amino acids. Trimming removed 4 bases at V and 8 bases at J, with 19 bases between. Germline V lookup: CDR1 KGHDR, CDR2 SFDVKD. The CDR3 DNA reads TGTGCCACCAGTGACCCTAGGGAGGGATTGGGCGGCTACACCTTC. It codes for CATSDPREGLGGYTF.

The chain employs TRBV12-3 or TRBV12-4 and TRBJ1-1; tentative D call: TRBD1 (5 bases). This CDR3 is 13 amino acids long. Trimming left V 4 bases short and J 5 bases short, with 11 bases between. The CDR3 region has the DNA TGTGCCAGCAGTTCCACTCGGGGGACTGAAGCTTTCTTT. Protein product: CASSSTRGTEAFF.

The chain couples TRBV7-3 to TRBJ2-3, with D possibly matching TRBD1 (5 bases). This CDR3 is built from 14 residues. Germline lookup yields CDR1 SGHTA and CDR2 FQGTGA. V lost 4 bases and J lost 2, with 10 bases in between. CDR3 sequence (DNA): TGTGCCAGCAGCTACCAGGGTCCCACAGATACGCAGTATTTT. Its protein product is CASSYQGPTDTQYF.